This T cell receptor beta chain originates from a study of vaccination effects on CD4 cells after COVID-19. This clone was picked up one time. The antigen is unknown. Libraries were prepared by immunoSEQ multiplex PCR; TCRdb keeps only in-frame clonotypes and omits some of them. The sample includes around 12,000 clones, about 74% of them seen just once. Before sequencing, viral peptide pools were used by the ViraFEST assay to expand antigen-specific CD4+ T cells. Following an approximately 10-day culture, CD4+ T cells were purified. Culturing of a few million PBMC per well took place with around 9 IU/ml IL-2 and about 9.3 ug/ml peptides. Half of the medium was exchanged for IL-2 medium on both days 3 and 7. CDR3 length: 13 amino acids. Germline lookup yields CDR1 SGHTA and CDR2 FQGTGA. V lost 5 bases, J lost 6 bases, and 11 bases lay in between.

Material: CD4+ T cells from PBMCs cultured with HCoV-229E spike peptides, obtained before COVID-19 vaccination. This clonotype originated in a human donor who received a COVID-19 vaccine. The chain carries TRBV7-3 and TRBJ2-1, with D uncertain. This CDR3 reads CASSLSGLNEQFF. CDR3 DNA: TGTGCCAGCAGCCTCTCTGGTCTCAATGAGCAGTTCTTC. Drawing the rest from reference TRBV7-3 and TRBJ2-1, the complete variable domain is GAGVSQTPSNKVTEKGKYVELRCDPISGHTALYWYRQSLGQGPEFLIYFQGTGAADDSGLPNDRFFAVRPEGSVSTLKIQRTERGDSAVYLCASSLSGLNEQFFGPGTRLTVL.